This TCR beta chain was found in a study of OX40 agonist ivuxolimab in advanced cancers. Regarding the study in general: Ivuxolimab was an agonistic, fully human IgG2 monoclonal antibody directed against OX40 (CD134), a costimulatory receptor. In the dose-escalation cohort, around four fifths of patients were male, and the mean age was approximately 60 years, with a range of roughly 20 to 80. Patients were allowed to have had prior anti-PD-1, anti-PD-L1 or anti-CTLA-4 therapy, and approximately 40% of the dose-escalation patients had been treated with checkpoint inhibitors. Peripheral TCRbeta sequencing was intended to test whether TCR sequence diversity was altered and clonal T-cell expansion was caused by ivuxolimab. Intravenous ivuxolimab was administered to patients every 2 weeks at six dose levels: 0.01, 0.1, 0.3, 1.5, 3 and 10 mg/kg. The monotherapy dose-escalation portion (N of about 47 patients) of the phase I ivuxolimab trial is reported in the paper. Partial responses were achieved by three dose-escalation patients, of whom one had hepatocellular carcinoma and two had cutaneous melanoma. Of the roughly 52 dose-escalation patients, hepatocellular carcinoma was present in about 20, melanoma in roughly 15, renal cell carcinoma in 9 and head and neck cancer in 9. The paper's findings and limits, for the study overall: After ivuxolimab, expanded clones were on average more numerous among CD8+ T cells than among CD4+ T cells. In partial responders in the 0.1-3.0 mg/kg groups, normalized peripheral clonal expansion was found to be among the lowest, especially among CD8+ T cells. The antigen specificity of the clonally expanded peripheral T cells was not determined. Low levels of normalized T-cell clonal expansion were also seen in some patients who did not respond. At doses of 0.1 to 3.0 mg/kg, clonal expansion of both CD4+ and CD8+ blood T cells was observed from baseline to week 6.

This clone was seen more than once but under ten times. Its antigen is currently not known. No base quality information exists; no much larger clone differs at one position. Genomic DNA was isolated from the sorted cells so that the TCRbeta CDR3 region could be sequenced. The immunoSEQ Assay was used for sequencing of TCRbeta CDR3 regions. The immuneACCESS repertoire file appears here via TCRdb, limited to in-frame rearrangements. These files lack a portion of the clones; in checked studies, under half of the deficit traces to unresolved V genes, and the cause of the others is not known. This sample has 75,000 to 80,000 clones in its table, and around 87% of those were observed once. Of the sample, around 5.9% falls within the top ten clones. Patients with autoimmune disease history or receiving systemic immunosuppression were excluded from the trial. Peripheral blood for TCR sequencing was collected from all dose cohorts at baseline, on cycle 4 day 1, and on cycle 7 day 1. Samples were obtained from an open-label, multicenter, first-in-human phase I dose-escalation trial of ivuxolimab. The trial enrolled adults with locally advanced or metastatic head and neck squamous cell, hepatocellular, melanoma or renal cell carcinoma. Before TCR sequencing, CD4+ and CD8+ T cells were separately sorted from peripheral blood.

This TCR derives from an adult with an advanced solid tumor such as melanoma, head and neck, liver or kidney cancer. Here the sequenced sample was CD4+ or CD8+ T cells sorted from blood, taken in a trial of the OX40 agonist ivuxolimab.

This receptor has the CDR3 CAGQQGINSPLHF. The nucleotide sequence is TGTGCCGGGCAACAGGGTATCAATTCACCCCTCCACTTT. The rearrangement joined TRBV6-1 to TRBJ1-6; TRBD1 is possibly the D segment (6 matching bases). V loses 11 bases of germline sequence and J loses 7 bases, and the interval between the two ends is 15 bases. Via the germline V gene, CDR1 is MNHNS and CDR2 SASEGT. The CDR3, from cysteine to phenylalanine, totals 13 residues. CDR3 DNA only is kept here, 39 bases in frame from base 1.